One and the same sample provided the 11 T cell receptor beta chains below, sequenced in a study of shared clonotypes between healthy human individuals. Repertoires were generated with immunoSEQ multiplex PCR, while TCRdb's copy carries only in-frame clones and drops some. The table shows some 1.1 million clones, with approximately 80% occurring only once. The sequenced sample was memory CD4+ T cells from PBMCs. Subset: CD45RA-negative fraction. All receptors derive from a man aged 18 to 30 in good health. Some clones in this sample may be carry-over from other donors' samples.

As for this clone: A far bigger clonotype differs at one base, so this is likely a read error. The chain joins TRBV2 to TRBJ2-7, with 8 bases fitting TRBD2. The CDR3 extends over 15 amino acids. The V gene's germline CDR1 is SNHLY and CDR2 FYNNEI. Here the CDR3 reads CASSDVTSGSYKQYF. In DNA form, the CDR3 reads TGTGCCAGCAGTGACGTCACTAGCGGCTCCTACAAGCAGTACTTC.

This clone has more than one count but fewer than ten. This chain connects TRBV9 to TRBJ2-1, with 12 bases that match TRBD2. This CDR3 has 13 amino acids. Unmatched junction bases numbered 3, after V lost 7 bases and J lost 7 bases. The germline V gene encodes CDR1 SGDLS and CDR2 YYNGEE. CDR3 amino acids: CASGLAGRNEQFF. The CDR3 DNA reads as TGTGCCAGCGGACTAGCGGGAAGGAATGAGCAGTTCTTC.

In nucleotides, the CDR3 is TGTGCCAGCAGTGAACCTAGAGGGGAGACCCAGTACTTC. This codes for CASSEPRGETQYF. The rearrangement links TRBV6-1 to TRBJ2-5; tentative D call: TRBD2 (5 bases). This CDR3 region has 13 residues. With 2 bases removed from V and 5 bases from J, the gap between germline ends came to 9 bases. The V gene's germline CDR1 is MNHNS and CDR2 SASEGT.

As concerns this clone: The same CDR3 also results from other DNA sequences found in this sample. This sequence joins TRBV9 and TRBJ1-2, with D uncertain. The CDR3 is made up of 14 amino acids. Trimming took 0 bases from V and 2 from J, leaving 8 bases between them. Germline V gene data show CDR1 as SGDLS and CDR2 as YYNGEE. CDR3 coding DNA: TGTGCCAGCAGCGTAGGTACATCCAACTATGGCTACACCTTC. Its translation: CASSVGTSNYGYTF.

This chain links TRBV15 with TRBJ1-1; tentatively, D is TRBD1 (6 bases). This CDR3 has 13 amino acids. Trimming shortened V by 5 bases and J by 12 bases, and 19 bases separated the two germline ends. CDR1 is LNHNV, CDR2 YYDKDF, per germline (reference sequence). The CDR3 loop is CATSRYNRVETFF. CDR3 DNA sequence: TGTGCCACCAGCCGCTACAACAGGGTAGAAACTTTCTTT.

To note about this clone: Other DNA sequences of this sample code for an identical CDR3. The CDR3 coding sequence is TGTGCCAGCAGCTTAAGGTCAGGGGCAGCCTCTGGAAACACCATATATTTT. Translated, it gives CASSLRSGAASGNTIYF. This chain joins TRBV7-2 and TRBJ1-3; TRBD1 might be the D (6 bases). The CDR3 consists of 17 residues. The V gene lost 2 bases and the J gene lost 0 bases, with 14 bases spanning the gap. The germline V gene has CDR1 SGHTA and CDR2 FQGNSA.

In its sample, this clone was seen once. The chain employs TRBV12-5 and TRBJ2-2, with D perhaps TRBD1 (5 bases). Trimming took off 7 bases at V and 0 bases at J, with 12 bases between the two ends. The germline gives CDR1 LGHNT, CDR2 FRNRAP. This CDR3 comprises 15 residues. CDR3 sequence: CASATGLANTGELFF. CDR3 DNA: TGTGCTAGTGCTACAGGCCTCGCGAACACCGGGGAGCTGTTTTTT. Filled out from reference TRBV12-5 and TRBJ2-2, the complete variable domain reads DARVTQTPRHKVTEMGQEVTMRCQPILGHNTVFWYRQTMMQGLELLAYFRNRAPLDDSGMPKDRFSAEMPDATLATLKIQPSEPRDSAVYFCASATGLANTGELFFGEGSRLTVL.

This clone has only one observation. The V gene is TRBV6-5, the J gene TRBJ1-1; a possible D gene is TRBD1 (5 bases). The CDR3 consists of 13 residues. Trimming left V 10 bases short and J 3 bases short, with 15 bases between. Germline V gene sequence: CDR1 MNHEY, CDR2 SVGAGI. CDR3 in amino acids: CATSSPRDTEAFF. Written as DNA, the CDR3 is TGTGCCACTTCTAGTCCCAGGGACACTGAAGCTTTCTTT.

The gene calls are TRBV12-5 and TRBJ1-2; a weak D match, TRBD1 (5 bases). Germline CDR1 and CDR2: LGHNT and FRNRAP. V was clipped by 6 bases and J by 4 bases, with 18 bases between them. The CDR3 sequence is 15 residues long. Here the CDR3 reads CASGDAGRPIYGYTF. The CDR3 DNA reads as TGTGCTAGTGGCGACGCGGGACGACCGATCTATGGCTACACCTTC. Filled out from reference TRBV12-5 and TRBJ1-2, the complete variable domain reads DARVTQTPRHKVTEMGQEVTMRCQPILGHNTVFWYRQTMMQGLELLAYFRNRAPLDDSGMPKDRFSAEMPDATLATLKIQPSEPRDSAVYFCASGDAGRPIYGYTFGSGTRLTVV.

The rearrangement uses TRBV6-1 and TRBJ1-6; D gene unclear. Trimming took 3 bases from V and 8 from J, leaving 8 bases between them. The CDR3 consists of 13 residues. Germline V gene data show CDR1 as MNHNS and CDR2 as SASEGT. The CDR3: CASSDALDSPLHF. Here the CDR3 DNA reads TGTGCCAGCAGTGACGCTCTGGATTCACCCCTCCACTTT.

Comments on this clone: Other DNA sequences in this sample translate to the same CDR3. V usage is TRBV5-1 and J usage is TRBJ2-7, with no clear D. CDR1 SGHRS and CDR2 YFSETQ come from the germline V gene. Trimming removed 0 bases at V and 6 bases at J, with 7 bases between. The CDR3 extends over 12 amino acids. Written as DNA, the CDR3 is TGCGCCAGCAGCTTGGATCGCGGCGAGCAGTACTTC. This gives the protein CASSLDRGEQYF.